These T cell receptor beta chains were read from a single sample in a study of cytomegalovirus exposure and HLA in healthy donors. The assay was immunoSEQ multiplex PCR, and TCRdb's table has in-frame clones only and misses some. The data contain roughly 200,000 clones, 87% of them singletons. Material for sequencing was PBMCs. These receptors originate from a man younger than 45 in good health and CMV-seronegative. Both conserved end residues are part of each CDR3. Each record gives: J gene, V gene, CDR3 protein.

j_call: TRBJ2-1
v_call: TRBV27
cdr3_aa: CASRPTSGNEQFF

j_call: TRBJ1-1
v_call: TRBV7-9
cdr3_aa: CSSSSLMNTEAFF

j_call: TRBJ1-1
v_call: TRBV11-2
cdr3_aa: CASSPRQVRSMNTEAFF

j_call: TRBJ1-4
v_call: TRBV5-8
cdr3_aa: CASSYGTSHEKLFF

j_call: TRBJ2-7
v_call: TRBV27
cdr3_aa: CASSLGQGIYEQYF

j_call: TRBJ1-3
v_call: TRBV25-1
cdr3_aa: CASSDRGPGNTIYF

j_call: TRBJ1-5
v_call: TRBV2
cdr3_aa: CASSKGAGGQPQHF

j_call: TRBJ1-1
v_call: TRBV7-2
cdr3_aa: CASSFRQNTEAFF

j_call: TRBJ2-7
v_call: TRBV25-1
cdr3_aa: CASSSGVSYEQYF

j_call: TRBJ2-5
v_call: TRBV5-1
cdr3_aa: CASGLQETQYF

j_call: TRBJ2-1
v_call: TRBV5-1
cdr3_aa: CASSFDPAGDHNEQFF